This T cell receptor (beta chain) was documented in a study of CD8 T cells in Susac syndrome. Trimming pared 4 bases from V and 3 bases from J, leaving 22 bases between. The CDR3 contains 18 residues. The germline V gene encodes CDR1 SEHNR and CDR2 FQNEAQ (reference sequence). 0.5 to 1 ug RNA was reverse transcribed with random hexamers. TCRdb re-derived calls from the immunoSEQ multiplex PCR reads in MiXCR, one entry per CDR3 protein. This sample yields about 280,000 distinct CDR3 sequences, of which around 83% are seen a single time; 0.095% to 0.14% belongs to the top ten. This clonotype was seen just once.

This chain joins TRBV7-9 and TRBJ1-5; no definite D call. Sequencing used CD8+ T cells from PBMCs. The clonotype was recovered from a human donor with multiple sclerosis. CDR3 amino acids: CASSSFGSAGVNNQPQHF. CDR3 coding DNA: TGTGCCAGCAGCTCCTTCGGGAGTGCCGGAGTTAACAATCAGCCCCAGCATTTT.